This TCR beta chain originates from a study of T cell responses to AZD1222 COVID-19 vaccine. General study results and limits: Spike-specific TCR repertoires showed rising breadth and depth after two AZD1222 doses.

About this clone itself: As yet, its antigen is unknown.

Data came from immunoSEQ multiplex PCR; TCRdb stores just in-frame clones and leaves some out. The data contain about 92,000 clones, 80% to 90% of them singletons. V was pared by 3 bases and J by 4 bases, with 15 bases between. Germline assignment: CDR1 SEHNR and CDR2 FQNEAQ (reference sequence). This CDR3 is built from 15 residues. V usage is TRBV7-9 and J usage is TRBJ1-1; D is possibly TRBD1 (5 bases). The sequencing here drew on peripheral blood, taken on day 0 of AZD1222 vaccination. This clonotype originated in an adult in good health. In DNA form, the CDR3 reads TGTGCCAGCAGCTTTCTTTCGGGGGGATCCACTGAAGCTTTCTTT. It encodes CASSFLSGGSTEAFF.